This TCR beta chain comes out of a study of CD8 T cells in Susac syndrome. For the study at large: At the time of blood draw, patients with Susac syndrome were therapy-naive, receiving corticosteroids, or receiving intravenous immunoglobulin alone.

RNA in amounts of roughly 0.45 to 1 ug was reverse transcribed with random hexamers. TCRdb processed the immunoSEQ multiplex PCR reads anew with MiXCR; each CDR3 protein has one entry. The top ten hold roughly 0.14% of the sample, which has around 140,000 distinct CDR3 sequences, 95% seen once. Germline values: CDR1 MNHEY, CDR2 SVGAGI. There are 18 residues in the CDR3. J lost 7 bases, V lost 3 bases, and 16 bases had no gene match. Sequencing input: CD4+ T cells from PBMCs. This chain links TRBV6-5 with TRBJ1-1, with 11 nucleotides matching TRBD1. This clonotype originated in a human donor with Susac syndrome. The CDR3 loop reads CASSYLPGTGGRYSEAFF. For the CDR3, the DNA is TGTGCCAGCAGTTATCTCCCCGGGACAGGGGGGAGGTATAGTGAAGCTTTCTTT.